The TCR beta chain described here comes from a study of cytomegalovirus exposure and HLA in healthy donors. On this clone: The antigen is unknown.

The CDR3 extends over 15 amino acids. Germline lookup yields CDR1 SGHTA and CDR2 FQGNSA. After removal of 4 bases from V and 6 bases from J, the junction contained 7 bases not matched to a gene. Some clones are missing from TCRdb's copy, which holds only in-frame ones; the method was immunoSEQ multiplex PCR. The sample lists more than 55,000 clones, 75% to 95% occurring once. General study results and limits: Cytomegalovirus status, reportedly, was diagnosed with high specificity and sensitivity by the classifier.

This sequence originates from a man between 18 and 35 years old in good health and CMV-seronegative. V and J are TRBV7-2 and TRBJ2-1; 9 bases are a match to TRBD1. Sequencing input: PBMCs. The CDR3 region has the DNA TGTGCCAGCAGCTCTCTCGGGACAGGGTCCAATGAGCAGTTCTTC. Amino acids: CASSSLGTGSNEQFF.